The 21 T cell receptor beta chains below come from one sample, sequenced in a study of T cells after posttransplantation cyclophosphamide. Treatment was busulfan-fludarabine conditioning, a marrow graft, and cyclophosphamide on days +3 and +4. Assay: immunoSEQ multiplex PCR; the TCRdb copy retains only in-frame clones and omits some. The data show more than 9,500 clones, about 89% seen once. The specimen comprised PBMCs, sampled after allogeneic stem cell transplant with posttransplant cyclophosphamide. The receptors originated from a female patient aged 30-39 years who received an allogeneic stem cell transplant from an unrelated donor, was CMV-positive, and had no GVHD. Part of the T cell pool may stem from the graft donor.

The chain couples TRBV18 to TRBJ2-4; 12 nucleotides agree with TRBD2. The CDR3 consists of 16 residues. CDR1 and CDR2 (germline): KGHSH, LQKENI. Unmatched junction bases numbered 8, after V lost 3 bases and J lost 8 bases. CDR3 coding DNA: TGTGCCAGCTCACCCCTACCTAGCGGGGGGGCATACATTCAGTACTTC. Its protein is CASSPLPSGGAYIQYF.

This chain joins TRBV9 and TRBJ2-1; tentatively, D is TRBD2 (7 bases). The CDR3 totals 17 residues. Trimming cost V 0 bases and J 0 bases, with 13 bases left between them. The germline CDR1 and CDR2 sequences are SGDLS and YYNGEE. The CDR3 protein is CASSVGGRGSSYNEQFF. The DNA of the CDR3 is TGTGCCAGCAGCGTAGGGGGGCGGGGGAGCTCCTACAATGAGCAGTTCTTC. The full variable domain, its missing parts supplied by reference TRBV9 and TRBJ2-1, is DSGVTQTPKHLITATGQRVTLRCSPRSGDLSVYWYQQSLDQGLQFLIQYYNGEERAKGNILERFSAQQFPDLHSELNLSSLELGDSALYFCASSVGGRGSSYNEQFFGPGTRLTVL.

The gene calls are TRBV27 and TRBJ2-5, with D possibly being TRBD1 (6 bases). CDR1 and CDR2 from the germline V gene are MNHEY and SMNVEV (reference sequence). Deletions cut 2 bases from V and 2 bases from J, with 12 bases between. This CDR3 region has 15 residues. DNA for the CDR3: TGTGCCAGCAGTTTAATTCAGGGGATACAAGAGACCCAGTACTTC. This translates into CASSLIQGIQETQYF.

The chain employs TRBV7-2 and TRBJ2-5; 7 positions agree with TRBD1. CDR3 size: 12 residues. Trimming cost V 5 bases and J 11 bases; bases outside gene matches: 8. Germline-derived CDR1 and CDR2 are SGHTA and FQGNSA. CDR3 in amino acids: CASSLSQGEQYF. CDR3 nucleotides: TGTGCCAGCAGCCTCAGCCAGGGGGAGCAGTACTTC.

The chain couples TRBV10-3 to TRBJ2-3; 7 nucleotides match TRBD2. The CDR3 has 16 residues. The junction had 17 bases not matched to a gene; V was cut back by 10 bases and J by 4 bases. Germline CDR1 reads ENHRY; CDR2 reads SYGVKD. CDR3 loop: CATAERAGPGADTQYF. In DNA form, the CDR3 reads TGTGCCACCGCGGAGCGAGCGGGGCCTGGTGCAGATACGCAGTATTTT.

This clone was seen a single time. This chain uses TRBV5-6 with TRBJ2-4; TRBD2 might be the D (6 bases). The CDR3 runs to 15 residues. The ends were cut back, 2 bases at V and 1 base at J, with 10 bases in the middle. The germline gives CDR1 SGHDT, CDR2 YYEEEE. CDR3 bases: TGTGCCAGCAGCTTTTTCCTAGCGGCCAAAAACATTCAGTACTTC. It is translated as CASSFFLAAKNIQYF.

The CDR3 region has the DNA TGCGCCAGCAGCGTACAGGGGACCTCCGGGGATACGCAGTATTTT. Its protein is CASSVQGTSGDTQYF. The V and J genes are TRBV5-1 and TRBJ2-3; 7 bases map to TRBD1. The trim removed 4 bases at V and 6 bases at J, leaving 11 bases unmatched. This CDR3 is built from 15 residues. Germline V lookup: CDR1 SGHRS, CDR2 YFSETQ.

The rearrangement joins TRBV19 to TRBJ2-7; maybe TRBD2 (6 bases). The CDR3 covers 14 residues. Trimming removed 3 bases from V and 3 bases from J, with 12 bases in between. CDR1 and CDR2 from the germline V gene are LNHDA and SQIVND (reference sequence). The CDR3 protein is CASSIAGRDYEQYF. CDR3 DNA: TGTGCCAGTAGTATTGCGGGGAGAGACTACGAGCAGTACTTC. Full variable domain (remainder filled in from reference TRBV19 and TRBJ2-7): DGGITQSPKYLFRKEGQNVTLSCEQNLNHDAMYWYRQDPGQGLRLIYYSQIVNDFQKGDIAEGYSVSREKKESFPLTVTSAQKNPTAFYLCASSIAGRDYEQYFGPGTRLTVT.

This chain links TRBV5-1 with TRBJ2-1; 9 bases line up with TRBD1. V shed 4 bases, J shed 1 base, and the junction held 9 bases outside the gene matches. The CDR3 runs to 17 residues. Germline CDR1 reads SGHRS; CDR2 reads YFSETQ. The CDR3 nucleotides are TGCGCCAGCAGCGAACTAACAGGGGGCTGGTCCTACAATGAGCAGTTCTTC. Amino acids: CASSELTGGWSYNEQFF.

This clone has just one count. The DNA of the CDR3 is TGTGCTAGTGGTTTCGGTGTTACTGAAGCTTTCTTT. Translated: CASGFGVTEAFF. The chain carries TRBV12-5 and TRBJ1-1; D is undetermined. This CDR3 region has 12 residues. V lost 3 bases, J lost 5 bases, and 7 bases lay in between. Germline V CDR1 and CDR2: LGHNT, FRNRAP.

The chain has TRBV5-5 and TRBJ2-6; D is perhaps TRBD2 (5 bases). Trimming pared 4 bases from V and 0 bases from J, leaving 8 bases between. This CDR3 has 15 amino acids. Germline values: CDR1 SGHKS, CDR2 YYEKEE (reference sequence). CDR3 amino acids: CASSPGDSGANVLTF. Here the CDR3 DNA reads TGTGCCAGCAGCCCCGGGGACTCTGGGGCCAACGTCCTGACTTTC.

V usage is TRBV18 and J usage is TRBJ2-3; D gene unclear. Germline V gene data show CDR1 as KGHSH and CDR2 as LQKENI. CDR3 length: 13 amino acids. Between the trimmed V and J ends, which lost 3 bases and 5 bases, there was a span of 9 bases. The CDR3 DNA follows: TGTGCCAGCTCACCCTCAGTGATAGATACGCAGTATTTT. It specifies CASSPSVIDTQYF.

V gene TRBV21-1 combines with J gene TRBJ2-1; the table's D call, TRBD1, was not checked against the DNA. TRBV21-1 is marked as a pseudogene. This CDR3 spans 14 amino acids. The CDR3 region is CASHLSQGSGEQFF. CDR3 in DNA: TGTGCCTCCCACTTGAGTCAGGGGTCTGGTGAGCAGTTCTTC.

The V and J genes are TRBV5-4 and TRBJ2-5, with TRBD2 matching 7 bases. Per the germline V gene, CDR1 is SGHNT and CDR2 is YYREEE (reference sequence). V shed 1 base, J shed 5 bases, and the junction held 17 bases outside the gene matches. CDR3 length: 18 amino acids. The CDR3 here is CASSLNGWEGTLWETQYF. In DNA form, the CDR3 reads TGTGCCAGCAGCTTGAATGGTTGGGAGGGAACTCTATGGGAGACCCAGTACTTC.

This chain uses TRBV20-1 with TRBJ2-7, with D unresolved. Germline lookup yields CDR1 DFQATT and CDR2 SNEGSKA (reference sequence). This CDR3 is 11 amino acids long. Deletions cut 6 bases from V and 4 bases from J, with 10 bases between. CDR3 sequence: CSALESYEQYF. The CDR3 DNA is TGCAGTGCCTTAGAAAGTTACGAGCAGTACTTC.

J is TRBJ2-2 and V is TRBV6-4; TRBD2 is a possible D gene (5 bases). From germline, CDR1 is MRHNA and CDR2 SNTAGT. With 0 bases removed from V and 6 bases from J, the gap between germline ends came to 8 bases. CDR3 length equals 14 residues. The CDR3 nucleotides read TGTGCCAGCAGTGACTCGGGGAGCCCCGGGGAGCTGTTTTTT. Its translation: CASSDSGSPGELFF.

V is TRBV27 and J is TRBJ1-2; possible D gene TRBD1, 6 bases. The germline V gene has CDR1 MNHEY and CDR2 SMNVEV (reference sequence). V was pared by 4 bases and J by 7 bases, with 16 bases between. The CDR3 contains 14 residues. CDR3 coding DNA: TGTGCCAGCAGTTGGGGAAAGGGACAATTTGGCTACACCTTC. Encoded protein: CASSWGKGQFGYTF.

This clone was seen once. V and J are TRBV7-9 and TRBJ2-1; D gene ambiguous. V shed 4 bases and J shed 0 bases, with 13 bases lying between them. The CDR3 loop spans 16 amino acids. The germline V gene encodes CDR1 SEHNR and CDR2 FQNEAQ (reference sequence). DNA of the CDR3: TGTGCCAGCAGCTCCCGACTGGCCAGCTCCTACAATGAGCAGTTCTTC. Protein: CASSSRLASSYNEQFF.

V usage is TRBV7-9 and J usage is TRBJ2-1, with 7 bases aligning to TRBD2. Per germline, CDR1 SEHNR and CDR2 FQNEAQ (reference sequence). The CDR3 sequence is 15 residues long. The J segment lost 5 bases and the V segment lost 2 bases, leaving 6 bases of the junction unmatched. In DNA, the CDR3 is TGTGCCAGCAGCTTATATCCTAGCGGCGACAATGAGCAGTTCTTC. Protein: CASSLYPSGDNEQFF.

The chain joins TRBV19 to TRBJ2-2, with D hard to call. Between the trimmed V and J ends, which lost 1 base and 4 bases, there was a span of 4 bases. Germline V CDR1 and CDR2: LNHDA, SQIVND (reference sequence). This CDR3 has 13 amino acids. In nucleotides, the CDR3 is TGTGCCAGTAGTATAGGCGGCACCGGGGAGCTGTTTTTT. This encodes CASSIGGTGELFF.

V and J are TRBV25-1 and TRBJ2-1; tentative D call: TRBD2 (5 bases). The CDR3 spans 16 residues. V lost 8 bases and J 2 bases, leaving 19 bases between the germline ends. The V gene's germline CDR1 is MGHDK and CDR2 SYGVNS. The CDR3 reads CASQAPGKSPYNEQFF. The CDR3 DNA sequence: TGTGCCAGCCAGGCCCCCGGGAAATCACCCTACAATGAGCAGTTCTTC.